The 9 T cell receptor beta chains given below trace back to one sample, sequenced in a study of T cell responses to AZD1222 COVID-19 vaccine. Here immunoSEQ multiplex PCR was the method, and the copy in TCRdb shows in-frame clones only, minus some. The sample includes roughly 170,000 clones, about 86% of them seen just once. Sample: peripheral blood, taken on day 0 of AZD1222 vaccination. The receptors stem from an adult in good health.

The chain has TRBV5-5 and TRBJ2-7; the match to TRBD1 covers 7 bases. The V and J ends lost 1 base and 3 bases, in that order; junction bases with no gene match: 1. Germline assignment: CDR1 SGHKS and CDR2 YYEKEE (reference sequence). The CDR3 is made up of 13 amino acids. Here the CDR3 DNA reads TGTGCCAGCAGCTTGCGGACAGGCTACGAGCAGTACTTC. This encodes CASSLRTGYEQYF.

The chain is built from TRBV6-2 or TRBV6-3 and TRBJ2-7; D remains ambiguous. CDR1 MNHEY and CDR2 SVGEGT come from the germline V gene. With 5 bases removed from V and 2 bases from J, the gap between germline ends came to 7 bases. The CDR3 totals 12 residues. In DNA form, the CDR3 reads TGTGCCAGCAGTCGATGGACCTACGAGCAGTACTTC. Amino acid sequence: CASSRWTYEQYF.

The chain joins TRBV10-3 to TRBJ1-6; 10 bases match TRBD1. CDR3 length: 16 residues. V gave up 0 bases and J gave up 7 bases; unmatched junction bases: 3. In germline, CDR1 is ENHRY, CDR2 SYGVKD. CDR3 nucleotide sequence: TGTGCCATCAGTGAGTCGATGACAGGGGGCAATTCACCCCTCCACTTT. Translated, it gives CAISESMTGGNSPLHF.

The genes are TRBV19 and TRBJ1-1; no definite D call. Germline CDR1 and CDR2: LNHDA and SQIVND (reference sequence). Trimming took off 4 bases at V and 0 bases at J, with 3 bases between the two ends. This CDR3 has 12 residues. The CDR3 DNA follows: TGTGCCAGTAGTAAGCTGAACACTGAAGCTTTCTTT. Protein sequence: CASSKLNTEAFF.

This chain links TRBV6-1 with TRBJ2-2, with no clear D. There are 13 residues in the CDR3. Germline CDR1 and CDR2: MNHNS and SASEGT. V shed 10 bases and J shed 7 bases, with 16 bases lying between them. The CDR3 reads CAISALGNGELFF. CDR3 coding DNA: TGTGCCATCTCTGCACTGGGTAACGGGGAGCTGTTTTTT.

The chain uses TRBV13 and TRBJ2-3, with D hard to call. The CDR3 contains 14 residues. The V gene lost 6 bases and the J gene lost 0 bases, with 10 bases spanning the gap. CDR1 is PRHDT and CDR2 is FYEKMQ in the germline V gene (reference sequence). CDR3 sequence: CASSRPRSTDTQYF. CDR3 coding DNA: TGTGCCAGCAGTCGCCCTAGGAGCACAGATACGCAGTATTTT. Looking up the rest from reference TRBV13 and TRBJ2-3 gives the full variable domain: AAGVIQSPRHLIKEKRETATLKCYPIPRHDTVYWYQQGPGQDPQFLISFYEKMQSDKGSIPDRFSAQQFSDYHSELNMSSLELGDSALYFCASSRPRSTDTQYFGPGTRLTVL.

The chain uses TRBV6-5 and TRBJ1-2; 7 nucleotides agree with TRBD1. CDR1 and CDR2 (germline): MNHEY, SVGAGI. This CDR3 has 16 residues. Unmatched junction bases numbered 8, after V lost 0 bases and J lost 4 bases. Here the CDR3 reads CASSYSQVRGVYGYTF. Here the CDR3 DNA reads TGTGCCAGCAGTTACTCACAGGTCAGGGGGGTCTATGGCTACACCTTC.

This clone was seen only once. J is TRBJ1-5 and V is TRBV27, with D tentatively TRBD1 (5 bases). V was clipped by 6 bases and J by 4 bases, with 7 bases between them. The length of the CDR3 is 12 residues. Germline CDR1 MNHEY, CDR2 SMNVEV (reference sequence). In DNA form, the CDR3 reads TGTGCCAGCAGGAAGGGGAATCAGCCCCAGCATTTT. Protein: CASRKGNQPQHF.

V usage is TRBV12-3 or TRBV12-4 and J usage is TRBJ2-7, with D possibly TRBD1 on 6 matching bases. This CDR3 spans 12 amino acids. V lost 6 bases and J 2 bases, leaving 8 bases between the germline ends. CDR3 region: CASSRDTYEQYF. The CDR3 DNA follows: TGTGCCAGCAGCCGGGACACCTACGAGCAGTACTTC.